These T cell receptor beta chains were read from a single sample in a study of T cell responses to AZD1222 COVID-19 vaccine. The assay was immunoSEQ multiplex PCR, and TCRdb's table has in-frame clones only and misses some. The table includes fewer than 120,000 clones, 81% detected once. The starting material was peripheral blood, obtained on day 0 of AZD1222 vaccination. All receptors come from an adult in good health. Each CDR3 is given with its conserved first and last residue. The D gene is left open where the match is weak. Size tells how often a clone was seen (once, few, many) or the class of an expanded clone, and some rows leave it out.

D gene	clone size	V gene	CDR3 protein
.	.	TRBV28	CASSTTGPLGLTVYEQYF
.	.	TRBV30	CAWSPDSYGYTF
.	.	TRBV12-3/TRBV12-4	CASNPGRTGELFF
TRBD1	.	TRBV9	CASSVGQGDSYTF
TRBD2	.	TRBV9	CASSVDGGGTYNEQFF
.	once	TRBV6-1	CASSEQGRTEAFF
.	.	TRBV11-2	CASSSTGARQPQHF
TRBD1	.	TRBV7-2	CASSPRTGGLNTEAFF
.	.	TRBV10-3	CASRSSYNSPLHF
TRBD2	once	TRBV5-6	CASSLFLAGGRTGELFF
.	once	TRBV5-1	CASSLGQVLTYNEQFF
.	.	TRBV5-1	CASSPRIATNEKLFF
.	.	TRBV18	CASSAAARGEKLFF
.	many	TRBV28	CASSLTGVGYGYTF
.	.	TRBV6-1	CASSDITDTQYF
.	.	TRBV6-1	CASSERGKDYGYTF
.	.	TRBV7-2	CASSKRRGGQETQYF
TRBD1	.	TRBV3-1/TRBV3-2	CASSQMTGNEQYF
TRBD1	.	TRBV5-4	CASILQGATEAFF
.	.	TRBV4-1	CASSQARRGAGNTIYF
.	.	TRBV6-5	CASSRDGSNYGYTF
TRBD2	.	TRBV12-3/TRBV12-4	CASREGPSYEQYF
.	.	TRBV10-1	CASCGVRDSYSYEQYF
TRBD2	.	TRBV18	CASSPSLAGGITDTQYF
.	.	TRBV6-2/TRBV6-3	CASTPGGPVKPQHF
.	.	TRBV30	CAGGGYGYTF
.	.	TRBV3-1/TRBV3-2	CARLSGAEETQYF
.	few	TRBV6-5	CASRKTTYEQYF
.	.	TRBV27	CASSHSALEPQHF
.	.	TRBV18	CASSPRFSGKDYGYTF
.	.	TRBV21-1	CASSPRDSRSEKLFF
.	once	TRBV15	CATRRGADTGELFF
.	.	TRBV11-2	CASSRDLNGQPQHF
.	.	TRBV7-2	CASSLGVGELFF
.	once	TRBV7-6	CASSLAGGRVDTQYF
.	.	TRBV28	CASSTQGSLNYGYTF
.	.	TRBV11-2	CASSFPWGRPNTEAFF
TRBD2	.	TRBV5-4	CASSFAGGTDTQYF
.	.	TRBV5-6	CASSLQGDTGELFF
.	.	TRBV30	CAWRPILGEQYF
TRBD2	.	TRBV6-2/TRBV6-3	CASSQVLAGPSAAQYF
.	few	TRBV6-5	CASSRSNQPQHF
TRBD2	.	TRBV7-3	CASSLQAGDGMTQYF
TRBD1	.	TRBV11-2	CASSRGTAYEQYF
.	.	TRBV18	CASSTRQSNTGELFF
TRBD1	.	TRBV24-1	CATTSGGAAETQYF
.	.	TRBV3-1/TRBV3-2	CASSQVIGEQFF
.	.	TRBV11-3	CASSSGDLAGTDTQYF
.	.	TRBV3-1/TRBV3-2	CASSPPGDEQFF
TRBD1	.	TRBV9	CASSPRQTGKESEQYF
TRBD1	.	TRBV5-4	CASSAQGGTDTQYF
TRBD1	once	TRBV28	CASSLGQGPLLSNQPQHF
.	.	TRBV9	CASSGRVNTEAFF
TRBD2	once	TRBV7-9	CASSNPGTSLFF
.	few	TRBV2	CASSELVTPYEQYF
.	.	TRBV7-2	CASSSQGILGAFF